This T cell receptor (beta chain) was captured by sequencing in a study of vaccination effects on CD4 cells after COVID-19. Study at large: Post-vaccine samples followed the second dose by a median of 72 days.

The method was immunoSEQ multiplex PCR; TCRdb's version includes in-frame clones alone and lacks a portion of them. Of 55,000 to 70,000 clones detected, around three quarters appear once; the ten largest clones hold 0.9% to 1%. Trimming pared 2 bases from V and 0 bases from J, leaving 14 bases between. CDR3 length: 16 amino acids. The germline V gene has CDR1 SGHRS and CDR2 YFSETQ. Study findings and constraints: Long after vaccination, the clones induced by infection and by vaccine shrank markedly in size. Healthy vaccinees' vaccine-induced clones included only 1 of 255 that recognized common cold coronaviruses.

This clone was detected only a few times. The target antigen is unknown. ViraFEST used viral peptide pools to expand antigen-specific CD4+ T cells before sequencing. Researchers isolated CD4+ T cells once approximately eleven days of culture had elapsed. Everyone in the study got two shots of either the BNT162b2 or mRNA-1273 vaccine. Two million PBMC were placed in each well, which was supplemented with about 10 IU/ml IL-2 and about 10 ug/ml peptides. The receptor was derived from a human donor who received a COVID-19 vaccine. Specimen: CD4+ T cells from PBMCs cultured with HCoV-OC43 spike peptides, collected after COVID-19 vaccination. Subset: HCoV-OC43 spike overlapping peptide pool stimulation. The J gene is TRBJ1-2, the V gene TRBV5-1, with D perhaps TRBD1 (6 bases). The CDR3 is CASSFQAGTSNYGYTF. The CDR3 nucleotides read TGCGCCAGCAGCTTCCAAGCCGGGACATCTAACTATGGCTACACCTTC. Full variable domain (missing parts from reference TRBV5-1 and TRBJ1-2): KAGVTQTPRYLIKTRGQQVTLSCSPISGHRSVSWYQQTPGQGLQFLFEYFSETQRNKGNFPGRFSGRQFSNSRSEMNVSTLELGDSALYLCASSFQAGTSNYGYTFGSGTRLTVV.